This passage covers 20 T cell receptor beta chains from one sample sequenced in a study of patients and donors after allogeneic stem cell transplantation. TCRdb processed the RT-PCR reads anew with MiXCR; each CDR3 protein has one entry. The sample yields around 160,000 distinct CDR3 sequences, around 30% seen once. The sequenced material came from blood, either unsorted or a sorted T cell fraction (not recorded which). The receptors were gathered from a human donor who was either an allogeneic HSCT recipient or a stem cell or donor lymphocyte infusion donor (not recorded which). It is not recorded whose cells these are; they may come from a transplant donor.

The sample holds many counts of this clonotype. This CDR3 reads CASSYWGRTEAFF. CDR3 nucleotides: TGTGCCAGCAGTTACTGGGGGCGGACTGAAGCTTTCTTT. This chain links TRBV6-2 or TRBV6-3 with TRBJ1-1, with a weak D call TRBD1 (6 bases). The germline V gene encodes CDR1 MNHEY and CDR2 SVGEGT. The CDR3 contains 13 residues. With 1 base removed from V and 5 bases from J, the gap between germline ends came to 8 bases.

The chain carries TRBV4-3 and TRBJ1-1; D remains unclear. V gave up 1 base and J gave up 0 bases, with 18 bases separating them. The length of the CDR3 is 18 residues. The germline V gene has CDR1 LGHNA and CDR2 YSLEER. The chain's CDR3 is CASSQGPYLDELNTEAFF. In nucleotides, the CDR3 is TGCGCCAGCAGCCAAGGGCCATACTTGGATGAGCTGAACACTGAAGCTTTCTTT.

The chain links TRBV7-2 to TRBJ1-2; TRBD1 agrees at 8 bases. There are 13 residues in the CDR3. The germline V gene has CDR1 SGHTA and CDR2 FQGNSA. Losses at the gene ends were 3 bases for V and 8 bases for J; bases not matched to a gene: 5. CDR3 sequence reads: CASSLTGARGYTF. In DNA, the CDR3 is TGTGCCAGCAGCTTGACAGGGGCGCGAGGCTACACCTTC.

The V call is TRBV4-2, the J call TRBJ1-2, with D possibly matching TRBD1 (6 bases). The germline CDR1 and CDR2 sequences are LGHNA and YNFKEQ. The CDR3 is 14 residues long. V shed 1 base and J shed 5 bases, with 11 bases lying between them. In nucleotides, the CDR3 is TGTGCCAGCAGCCAAGGACAGGCGGTATATGGCTACACCTTC. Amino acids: CASSQGQAVYGYTF.

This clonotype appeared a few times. The CDR3 sequence: CASSARGYRGQETQYF. CDR3 in DNA: TGTGCCAGCAGCGCCCGGGGGTACAGGGGGCAAGAGACCCAGTACTTC. V is TRBV9 and J is TRBJ2-5; 8 bases map to TRBD1. CDR1 and CDR2 from the germline V gene are SGDLS and YYNGEE. The CDR3 is 16 residues long. V trimming: 3 bases; J trimming: 2 bases; junction bases outside the gene matches: 9.

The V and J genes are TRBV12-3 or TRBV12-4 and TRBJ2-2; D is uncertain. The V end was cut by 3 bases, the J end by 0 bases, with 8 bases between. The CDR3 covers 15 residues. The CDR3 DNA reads TGTGCCAGCAGTTTCATCCCCGCGAACACCGGGGAGCTGTTTTTT. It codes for CASSFIPANTGELFF.

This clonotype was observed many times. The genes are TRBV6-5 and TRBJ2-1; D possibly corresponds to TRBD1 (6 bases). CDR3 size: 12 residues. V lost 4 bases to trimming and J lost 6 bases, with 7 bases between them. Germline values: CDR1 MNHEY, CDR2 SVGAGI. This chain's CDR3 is CASSSQGNEQFF. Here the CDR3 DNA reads TGTGCCAGCAGTTCACAGGGCAATGAGCAGTTCTTC.

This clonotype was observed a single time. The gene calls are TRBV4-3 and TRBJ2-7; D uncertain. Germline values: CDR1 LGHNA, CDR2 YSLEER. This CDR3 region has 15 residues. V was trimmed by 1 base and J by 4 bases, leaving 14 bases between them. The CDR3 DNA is TGCGCCAGCAGCCAAGGCTCCAGAACCTCTTACGAGCAGTACTTC. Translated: CASSQGSRTSYEQYF.

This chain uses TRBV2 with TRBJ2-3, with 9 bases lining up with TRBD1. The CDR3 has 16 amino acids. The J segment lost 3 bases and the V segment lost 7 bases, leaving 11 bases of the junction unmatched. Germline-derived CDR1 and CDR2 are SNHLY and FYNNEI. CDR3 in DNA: TGTGCCAGCATATCGGACAGGGGTCCTCGGACAGATACGCAGTATTTT. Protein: CASISDRGPRTDTQYF.

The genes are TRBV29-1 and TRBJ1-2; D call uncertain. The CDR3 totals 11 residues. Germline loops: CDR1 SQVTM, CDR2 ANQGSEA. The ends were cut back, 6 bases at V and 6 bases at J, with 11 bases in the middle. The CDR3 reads CSVNHKDGYTF. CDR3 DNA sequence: TGCAGCGTCAATCATAAGGATGGCTACACCTTC.

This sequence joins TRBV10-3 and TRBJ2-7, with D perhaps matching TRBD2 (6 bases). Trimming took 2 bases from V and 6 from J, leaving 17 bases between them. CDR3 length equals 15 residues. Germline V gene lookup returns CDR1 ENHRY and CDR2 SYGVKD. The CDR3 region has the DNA TGTGCCATCAGTGAGGAGGGGACTCCTAACCTCGAGCAGTACTTC. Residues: CAISEEGTPNLEQYF.

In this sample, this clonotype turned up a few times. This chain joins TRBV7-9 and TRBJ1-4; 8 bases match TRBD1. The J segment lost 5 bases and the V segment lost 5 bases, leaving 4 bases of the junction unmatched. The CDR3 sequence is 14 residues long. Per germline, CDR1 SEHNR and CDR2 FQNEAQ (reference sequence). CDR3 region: CASSPTGANEKLFF. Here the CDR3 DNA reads TGTGCCAGCAGCCCGACAGGGGCGAATGAAAAACTGTTTTTT.

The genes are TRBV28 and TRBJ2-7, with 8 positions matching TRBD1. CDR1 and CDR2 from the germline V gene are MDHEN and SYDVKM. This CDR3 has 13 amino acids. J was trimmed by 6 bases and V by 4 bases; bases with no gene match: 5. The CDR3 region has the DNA TGTGCCAGCAGTTCCGGACAGGGTACCGAGCAGTACTTC. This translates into CASSSGQGTEQYF.

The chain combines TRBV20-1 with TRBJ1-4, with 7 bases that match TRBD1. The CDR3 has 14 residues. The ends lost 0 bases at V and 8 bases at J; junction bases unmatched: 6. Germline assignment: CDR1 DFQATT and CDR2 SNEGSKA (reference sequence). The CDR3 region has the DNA TGCAGTGCTAGAGATTCAGGGACAGCCGAAAAACTGTTTTTT. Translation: CSARDSGTAEKLFF.

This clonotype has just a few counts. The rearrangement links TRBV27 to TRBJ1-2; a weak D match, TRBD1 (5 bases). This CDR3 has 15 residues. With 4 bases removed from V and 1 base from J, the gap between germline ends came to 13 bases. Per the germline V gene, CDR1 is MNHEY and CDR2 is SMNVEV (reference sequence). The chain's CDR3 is CASSSHRLSNYGYTF. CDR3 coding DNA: TGTGCCAGCAGTTCCCACAGGCTTAGTAACTATGGCTACACCTTC.

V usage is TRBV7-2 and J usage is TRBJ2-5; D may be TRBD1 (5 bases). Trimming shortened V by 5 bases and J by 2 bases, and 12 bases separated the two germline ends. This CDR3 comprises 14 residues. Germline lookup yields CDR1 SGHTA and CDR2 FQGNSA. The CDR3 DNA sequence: TGTGCCAGCAGCCCTCGACAGTCACAAGAGACCCAGTACTTC. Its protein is CASSPRQSQETQYF.

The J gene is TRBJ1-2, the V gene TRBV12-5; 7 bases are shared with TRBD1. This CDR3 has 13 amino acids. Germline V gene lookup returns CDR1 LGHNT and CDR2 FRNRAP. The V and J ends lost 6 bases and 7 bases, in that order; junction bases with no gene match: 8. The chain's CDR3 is CASGIQGLGGYTF. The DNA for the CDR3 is TGTGCTAGTGGCATACAGGGGCTCGGTGGCTACACCTTC.

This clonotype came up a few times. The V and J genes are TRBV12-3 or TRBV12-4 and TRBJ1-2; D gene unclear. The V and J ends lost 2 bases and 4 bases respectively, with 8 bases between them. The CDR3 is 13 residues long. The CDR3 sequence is CASSLSRLYGYTF. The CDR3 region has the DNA TGTGCCAGCAGTTTAAGCAGGCTCTATGGCTACACCTTC.

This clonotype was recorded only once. This chain's CDR3 is CASSPLGRTDTQYF. The CDR3 DNA reads as TGTGCCAGCAGTCCCCTCGGGCGCACAGATACGCAGTATTTT. The rearrangement links TRBV28 to TRBJ2-3, with D unresolved. Germline V lookup: CDR1 MDHEN, CDR2 SYDVKM. The V and J ends lost 5 bases and 1 base respectively, with 10 bases between them. The CDR3 covers 14 residues.

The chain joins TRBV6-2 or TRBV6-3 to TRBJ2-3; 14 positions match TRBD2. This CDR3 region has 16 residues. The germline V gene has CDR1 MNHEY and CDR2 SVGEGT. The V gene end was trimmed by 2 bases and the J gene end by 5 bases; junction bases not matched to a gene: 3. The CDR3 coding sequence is TGTGCCAGCAGTTACCCTGGACTAGCGGGAGGAGATACGCAGTATTTT. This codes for CASSYPGLAGGDTQYF.